The 28 T cell receptor beta chains reported below all come from one sample, sequenced in a study of regulatory T cells in long-lasting Graves disease. The sample's time point: newly diagnosed GD, antithyroid drugs for less than 3 months. Preparation of the TCR library used RNA extracted from PBMCs. TCR beta libraries were built with iRepertoire HTBI primers and Arm-PCR of CDR3 regions. TCRdb redid the calling of the multiplex PCR reads with MiXCR, one entry per CDR3 protein. The sample includes 450,000 to 700,000 distinct CDR3 sequences, roughly 12% of them seen just once. This sample also belongs to another study, concerning T cells in Graves' hyperthyroidism and ophthalmopathy.

Material: peripheral blood mononuclear cells (PBMCs), obtained at new diagnosis, from a patient treated with antithyroid drugs. Receptors originate from a young man with Graves disease.

This clonotype has ten or more counts. This chain links TRBV12-3 or TRBV12-4 with TRBJ2-7, with 12 positions matching TRBD2. The CDR3 extends over 14 amino acids. The V segment lost 3 bases and the J segment 7 bases; nucleotides outside the gene matches: 4. DNA of the CDR3: TGTGCCAGCAGTTTTACTAGCGGGGGGTTAGAGCAGTACTTC. This encodes CASSFTSGGLEQYF.

This clonotype turned up a few times. The chain employs TRBV7-8 and TRBJ2-1, with no clear D. The DNA end is more similar to TRBJ2-7, so the J call may be wrong. Germline loops: CDR1 SGHVS, CDR2 FQNEAQ. CDR3 length equals 11 residues. The CDR3 region is CASSDTEQQYF. CDR3 in DNA: TGTGCCAGCAGCGACACGGAGCAACAGTACTTC.

A few counts support this clonotype. The rearrangement links TRBV6-1 to TRBJ2-6, with a tentative D call TRBD2 (6 bases). V was clipped by 8 bases and J by 0 bases, with 11 bases between them. CDR1 is MNHNS, CDR2 SASEGT, per germline. The CDR3 spans 15 residues. The CDR3 sequence: CASAGLVSGANVLTF. CDR3 DNA: TGTGCCAGCGCGGGGTTAGTCTCTGGGGCCAACGTCCTGACTTTC.

This clonotype was observed at least ten times. This chain's CDR3 is CASSPLGRLDTQYF. In DNA form, the CDR3 reads TGTGCCAGCAGTCCCCTCGGACGTTTGGATACGCAGTATTTT. V is TRBV27 and J is TRBJ2-3; the D is unclear. Looked up from germline, CDR1 is MNHEY and CDR2 is SMNVEV (reference sequence). V dropped 5 bases and J dropped 6 bases, with 15 bases sitting between them. The CDR3 length is 14 residues.

There are many counts of this clonotype. V is TRBV12-3 or TRBV12-4 and J is TRBJ2-5; 11 nucleotides agree with TRBD1. V lost 6 bases to trimming and J lost 5 bases; unmatched junction nucleotides: 8. This CDR3 is built from 15 residues. CDR3 DNA: TGTGCCAGCAGGGCCGGACAGGGGGCGGGGGAGACCCAGTACTTC. Its protein product is CASRAGQGAGETQYF.

Ten or more counts support this clonotype. The V call is TRBV12-3 or TRBV12-4, the J call TRBJ1-1, with no clear D. The CDR3 loop spans 14 amino acids. The V end was cut by 5 bases, the J end by 1 base, with 11 bases between. The CDR3 DNA is TGTGCCAGCAGTGCAGAACCAAGGAACACTGAAGCTTTCTTT. Amino acids: CASSAEPRNTEAFF.

This clonotype was counted at least ten times. This chain connects TRBV12-3 or TRBV12-4 to TRBJ1-1; 8 bases align to TRBD1. V shed 5 bases and J 1 base; nucleotides not matched to a gene: 6. There are 15 residues in the CDR3. This CDR3 is CASSKDRARNTEAFF. The CDR3 coding sequence is TGTGCCAGCAGTAAGGACAGGGCTAGGAACACTGAAGCTTTCTTT.

This clonotype was recorded many times. The CDR3 nucleotides are TGTGCCAGCAGCTCCCCCGGGGGCTCTGAAGCTTTCTTT. Translation gives CASSSPGGSEAFF. This chain links TRBV9 with TRBJ1-1; the D gene is possibly TRBD1 (6 bases). Trimming took off 4 bases at V and 6 bases at J, with 13 bases between the two ends. The germline gives CDR1 SGDLS, CDR2 YYNGEE. CDR3 size: 13 residues.

This clonotype was seen more than once but under ten times. V and J are TRBV7-9 and TRBJ1-1; TRBD1 might be the D (5 bases). The length of the CDR3 is 15 residues. From germline, CDR1 is SEHNR and CDR2 FQNEAQ (reference sequence). V lost 2 bases to trimming and J lost 0 bases, with 10 bases between them. The CDR3 loop is CASSLLGVMNTEAFF. The CDR3 DNA sequence: TGTGCCAGCAGCTTACTAGGGGTTATGAACACTGAAGCTTTCTTT.

This clonotype occurred many times. The chain is built from TRBV20-1 and TRBJ2-3; D gene ambiguous. Germline V lookup: CDR1 DFQATT, CDR2 SNEGSKA (reference sequence). V lost 4 bases to trimming and J lost 1 base, with 9 bases between them. CDR3 size: 13 residues. The CDR3 here is CSATGLGTDTQYF. As DNA, the CDR3 is TGCAGTGCTACCGGTCTAGGCACAGATACGCAGTATTTT.

The J gene is TRBJ2-7, the V gene TRBV4-2, with TRBD2 identical over 8 bases. Looked up from germline, CDR1 is LGHNA and CDR2 is YNFKEQ. Germline trimming cut 1 base from V and 1 base from J; bases unmatched to any gene: 3. The CDR3 is made up of 15 amino acids. This CDR3 reads CASSQAPSGSYEQYF. In DNA form, the CDR3 reads TGTGCCAGCAGCCAAGCGCCTAGCGGGTCCTACGAGCAGTACTTC.

This clonotype showed up just a few times. The gene calls are TRBV6-2 or TRBV6-3 and TRBJ2-7; 8 positions agree with TRBD1. After removal of 6 bases from V and 4 bases from J, the junction contained 2 bases not matched to a gene. There are 12 residues in the CDR3. Germline V gene data show CDR1 as MNHEY and CDR2 as SVGEGT. In DNA, the CDR3 is TGTGCCAGCAGATGGACAGGGTACGAGCAGTACTTC. Translated, it gives CASRWTGYEQYF.

CDR3 in amino acids: CASGQGVQPQHF. The CDR3 nucleotides are TGTGCCAGTGGTCAGGGGGTCCAGCCCCAGCATTTT. V is TRBV19 and J is TRBJ1-5; 7 nucleotides match TRBD1. Germline trimming cut 8 bases from V and 7 bases from J; bases unmatched to any gene: 5. The germline V gene encodes CDR1 LNHDA and CDR2 SQIVND (reference sequence). The CDR3 is 12 residues long.

This clonotype came up a few times. One base away lies a much larger clone, so this may be a sequencing read error. V is TRBV2 and J is TRBJ1-2, with D unresolved. This CDR3 contains 15 residues. Germline CDR1 SNHLY, CDR2 FYNNEI. The V gene lost 8 bases and the J gene lost 4 bases, with 20 bases spanning the gap. Here the CDR3 DNA reads TGTGCCAGCGCCTCCATGGCAGGAGTACTCTATGGCTACACCTTC. Amino acids: CASASMAGVLYGYTF.

This clonotype was counted many times. This chain uses TRBV25-1 with TRBJ2-5, with D tentatively TRBD2 (6 bases). Trimming took 6 bases from V and 5 from J, leaving 13 bases between them. This CDR3 comprises 13 residues. Germline V lookup: CDR1 MGHDK, CDR2 SYGVNS. CDR3 region: CASSGGLKETQYF. The CDR3 DNA is TGTGCCAGCAGCGGAGGGTTAAAGGAGACCCAGTACTTC. The full variable domain, with the rest looked up from reference TRBV25-1 and TRBJ2-5, is EADIYQTPRYLVIGTGKKITLECSQTMGHDKMYWYQQDPGMELHLIHYSYGVNSTEKGDLSSESTVSRIRTEHFPLTLESARPSHTSQYLCASSGGLKETQYFGPGTRLLVL.

This clonotype was picked up many times. The gene calls are TRBV2 and TRBJ2-3, with a possible D match to TRBD2 (6 bases). Trimming took off 3 bases at V and 1 base at J, with 11 bases between the two ends. The V gene's germline CDR1 is SNHLY and CDR2 FYNNEI. The CDR3 has 15 residues. The CDR3 DNA reads as TGTGCCAGCAGTGATCTAGCGCTCGGCACAGATACGCAGTATTTT. Its protein product is CASSDLALGTDTQYF.

This clonotype came up many times. The rearrangement joins TRBV29-1 to TRBJ2-1; D not certain. The CDR3 runs 11 residues. Germline lookup yields CDR1 SQVTM and CDR2 ANQGSEA. V was clipped by 3 bases and J by 7 bases, with 7 bases between them. CDR3 sequence: CSVEIRNEQFF. CDR3 coding DNA: TGCAGCGTTGAGATCCGAAATGAGCAGTTCTTC.

This clonotype was counted many times. The rearrangement links TRBV27 to TRBJ1-2; D is unresolved. The CDR3 runs to 17 residues. Per the germline V gene, CDR1 is MNHEY and CDR2 is SMNVEV (reference sequence). Trimming stripped 6 bases from V and 3 bases from J, with 23 bases between. DNA for the CDR3: TGTGCCAGCAGCCCCCAAGGCCTCGCAGTACTTTACTATGGCTACACCTTC. It is translated as CASSPQGLAVLYYGYTF.

This clonotype was seen at least ten times. The rearrangement links TRBV2 to TRBJ2-1, with D perhaps assigned TRBD1 or TRBD2 (5 bases each). V lost 4 bases, J lost 9 bases, and 16 bases lay in between. Germline lookup yields CDR1 SNHLY and CDR2 FYNNEI. The CDR3 totals 14 residues. In DNA, the CDR3 is TGTGCCAGCAGTGGCGGAACGGGACGGGGTGAGCAGTTCTTC. It codes for CASSGGTGRGEQFF.

There are many counts of this clonotype. The J gene is TRBJ1-2, the V gene TRBV7-8, with D uncertain. V lost 0 bases to trimming and J lost 8 bases, with 19 bases between them. Germline V gene data show CDR1 as SGHVS and CDR2 as FQNEAQ. The CDR3 extends over 16 amino acids. This CDR3 reads CASSLASRERREGYTF. The CDR3 DNA reads TGTGCCAGCAGCTTAGCTTCTCGTGAGCGCAGAGAAGGCTACACCTTC.

This clonotype was seen repeatedly, ten times or more. The chain recombines TRBV14 with TRBJ2-7, with TRBD1 matching over 8 bases. CDR1 SGHDN and CDR2 FVKESK come from the germline V gene. V lost 5 bases, J lost 3 bases, and 9 bases stayed unmatched. The CDR3 contains 15 residues. The CDR3 sequence: CASSDYGTGDYEQYF. The CDR3 region has the DNA TGTGCCAGCAGCGATTACGGGACAGGCGACTACGAGCAGTACTTC.

This clonotype was recorded many times. The chain links TRBV12-3 or TRBV12-4 to TRBJ2-6; no clear D. The CDR3 runs to 14 residues. The germline V and J ends were trimmed by 5 bases and 8 bases, with 13 bases remaining between them. CDR3 in DNA: TGTGCCAGCAGTCTCCCAGGAAGGACCAACGTCCTGACTTTC. Its protein product is CASSLPGRTNVLTF.

The sample holds many counts of this clonotype. The chain has TRBV27 and TRBJ2-3; TRBD2 is a possible D gene (5 bases). The CDR3 spans 15 residues. CDR1 and CDR2 from the germline V gene are MNHEY and SMNVEV (reference sequence). Trimming pared 5 bases from V and 8 bases from J, leaving 20 bases between. This CDR3 is CASSTPGKSPGTQYF. In nucleotides, the CDR3 is TGTGCCAGCAGTACCCCGGGGAAAAGCCCAGGTACGCAGTATTTT.

This clonotype has ten or more counts. This chain joins TRBV30 and TRBJ2-2; D ambiguous. Trimming took off 2 bases at V and 4 bases at J, with 14 bases between the two ends. The germline gives CDR1 GTSNPN, CDR2 SVGIG (reference sequence). The length of the CDR3 is 15 residues. The CDR3, as DNA: TGTGCCTGGAGTAGGACCCCGGCAGCCACCGGGGAGCTGTTTTTT. Translating gives CAWSRTPAATGELFF.

This clonotype was observed at least ten times. The V and J genes are TRBV19 and TRBJ2-7; 9 nucleotides line up with TRBD1. This CDR3 is 15 amino acids long. V lost 3 bases to trimming and J lost 1 base; unmatched junction nucleotides: 4. Germline lookup yields CDR1 LNHDA and CDR2 SQIVND (reference sequence). CDR3 DNA: TGTGCCAGTAGTATGAGAGGGACAGGGTCCTACGAGCAGTACTTC. It yields the protein CASSMRGTGSYEQYF.

This clonotype occurred a few times. V usage is TRBV3-1 and J usage is TRBJ2-3, with no clear D. The CDR3 consists of 14 residues. Germline V gene sequence: CDR1 LGHDT, CDR2 YNNKEL (reference sequence). Trimming stripped 6 bases from V and 3 bases from J, with 13 bases between. CDR3 nucleotides: TGTGCCAGCAGATCCCCGGGCCCGACAGATACGCAGTATTTT. Translated, it gives CASRSPGPTDTQYF.

This chain uses TRBV20-1 with TRBJ2-1; D is tentatively TRBD1 or TRBD2 (5 bases each). Trimming removed 6 bases at V and 2 bases at J, with 14 bases between. Germline V gives CDR1 DFQATT, CDR2 SNEGSKA (reference sequence). The CDR3 is 14 residues long. The CDR3 reads CSARKSGPYNEQFF. CDR3 DNA: TGCAGTGCAAGGAAGTCGGGGCCCTACAATGAGCAGTTCTTC.

This clonotype has at least ten counts. The rearrangement uses TRBV6-5 and TRBJ2-3; the match to TRBD2 covers 13 bases. Germline V gene data show CDR1 as MNHEY and CDR2 as SVGAGI. The J segment lost 4 bases and the V segment lost 0 bases, leaving 4 bases of the junction unmatched. The CDR3 is 17 amino acids. CDR3 sequence: CASSYSGLAGEADTQYF. In DNA, the CDR3 is TGTGCCAGCAGTTACTCTGGACTAGCGGGAGAGGCAGATACGCAGTATTTT.